This entry describes one TCR beta chain. Its matching antigen is unknown. In the same sample, other DNA sequences code for this CDR3. Both 60 Vbeta primers and 13 Jbeta primers went into the PCR. The data were produced by immunoSEQ multiplex PCR, yet TCRdb's version contains in-frame clones alone and is incomplete. This sample carries 100,000 or so clones, around 76% of them seen once, and the ten largest clones take around 8.2%. The record originates from a study of cytomegalovirus exposure and HLA in healthy donors. Study-wide results and caveats: A later analysis by the authors found several of the most significant clusters apparently linked to common viral pathogens. It was taken for granted in presence/absence analyses that sequencing depth across donors was roughly uniform.

The germline V and J ends were trimmed by 0 bases and 0 bases, with 3 bases remaining between them. This CDR3 has 13 amino acids. Germline assignment: CDR1 MNHEY and CDR2 SVGAGI. The sequencing sample was made of PBMCs. The V and J genes are TRBV6-5 and TRBJ2-7; D is uncertain. This clonotype was sampled from a man aged 40-49 years in good health and CMV-seropositive. Here the CDR3 reads CASSYSSSYEQYF. DNA of the CDR3: TGTGCCAGCAGTTACTCCAGCTCCTACGAGCAGTACTTC.